This paragraph covers one TCR beta chain sequence. The authors ran the assay at deep level. For every subset, genomic DNA was evenly distributed across several immunoSEQ plates. Authors' methods: Because ImmunoSEQ provided only junction sequences with no quality scores, the filtering differed. Sequencing was performed with immunoSEQ multiplex PCR; in TCRdb, only in-frame clones are kept and a portion is missing. The DNA gave D and trimming, while V, J and clone size come from that table. The sample holds roughly 500,000 clones, roughly 77% seen once. The V gene's germline CDR1 is ENHRY and CDR2 SYGVKD. J lost 6 bases, V lost 4 bases, and 6 bases had no gene match. There are 15 residues in the CDR3. The sample comes from a study of shared clonotypes between healthy human individuals. The donors, all of them Caucasian adults, lived in Nashville, Tennessee.

The sample was PBMCs. This clonotype was obtained from a woman aged 40 to 55 in good health. Some clones in this sample may be carry-over from other donors' samples. V is TRBV10-3 and J is TRBJ1-6; 7 bases are shared with TRBD1. The CDR3 here is CAISAAPGGNSPLHF. In DNA, the CDR3 is TGTGCCATCAGTGCGGCCCCAGGGGGTAATTCACCCCTCCACTTT.